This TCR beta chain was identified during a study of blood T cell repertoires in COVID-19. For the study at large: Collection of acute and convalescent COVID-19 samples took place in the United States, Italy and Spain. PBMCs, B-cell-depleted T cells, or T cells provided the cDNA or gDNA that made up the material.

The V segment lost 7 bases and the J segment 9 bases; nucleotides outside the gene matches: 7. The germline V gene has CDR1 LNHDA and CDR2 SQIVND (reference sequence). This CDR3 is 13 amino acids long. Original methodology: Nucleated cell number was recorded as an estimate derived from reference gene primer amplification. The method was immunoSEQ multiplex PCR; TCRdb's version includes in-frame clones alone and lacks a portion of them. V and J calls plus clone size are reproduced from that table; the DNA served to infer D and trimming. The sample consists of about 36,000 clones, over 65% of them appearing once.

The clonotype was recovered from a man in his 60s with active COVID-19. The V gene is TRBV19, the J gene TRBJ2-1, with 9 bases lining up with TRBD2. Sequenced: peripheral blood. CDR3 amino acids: CASMIAGVGEQFF. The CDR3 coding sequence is TGTGCCAGTATGATAGCGGGAGTAGGTGAGCAGTTCTTC.